This TCR beta chain was recovered during a study of cytomegalovirus exposure and HLA in healthy donors. The V end lost 1 base, the J end lost 7 bases, and 10 bases lay between the germline ends. This CDR3 has 14 residues. Germline-derived CDR1 and CDR2 are MNHNY and SVGAGI (reference sequence). Assay: immunoSEQ multiplex PCR; the TCRdb copy retains only in-frame clones and omits some. The profile shows tens of thousands of clones, about 89% of them singletons. This clone has only one observation. What was sequenced was PBMCs. This TCR came from a man aged 18 to 30 in good health and CMV-seronegative. The chain has TRBV6-6 and TRBJ2-2, with D maybe TRBD1 (6 bases). The CDR3 nucleotides read TGTGCCAGCAGTTACTTCAGGGGAGACGGGGAGCTGTTTTTT. Its protein product is CASSYFRGDGELFF.